The clone carrying this TCR beta chain was counted ten times or more. Its matching antigen is unknown. Germline assignment: CDR1 SNHLY and CDR2 FYNNEI. This CDR3 region has 13 residues. Trimming took 7 bases from V and 1 from J, leaving 10 bases between them. The sample is drawn from a study of response to subunit inactivated influenza vaccine. In TCRdb, the RT-PCR reads were re-called with MiXCR into one record per CDR3 protein. Among fewer than 200,000 distinct CDR3 sequences listed, approximately 8.7% were seen once. Notes on the study in general: T cells newly recruited by each seasonal influenza vaccination are few, the authors suggested.

This clonotype originated in a man in his fifties who received an inactivated influenza vaccine. The source material was non-naive T cells sorted from PBMCs, sampled on the day of vaccination. This chain connects TRBV2 to TRBJ1-1; no clear D. This CDR3 reads CASNGQPNTEAFF. The CDR3 DNA reads as TGTGCCAGCAATGGCCAGCCGAACACTGAAGCTTTCTTT. The full variable domain, with the rest looked up from reference TRBV2 and TRBJ1-1, is EPEVTQTPSHQVTQMGQEVILRCVPISNHLYFYWYRQILGQKVEFLVSFYNNEISEKSEIFDDQFSVERPDGSNFTLKIRSTKLEDSAMYFCASNGQPNTEAFFGQGTRLTVV.